This passage covers 3 T cell receptor beta chains from one sample sequenced in a study of identical twins. TCRdb itself ran the 5' RACE reads through MiXCR, one entry per CDR3 protein. In the table there are 400,000 to 500,000 distinct CDR3 sequences, about a fifth of which are singletons. Sequencing input: naive T cells sorted from blood. Source of these receptors: a man aged 50-60 years in good health.

The chain recombines TRBV5-1 with TRBJ2-1; 11 bases map to TRBD2. Germline lookup yields CDR1 SGHRS and CDR2 YFSETQ. The CDR3 has 15 residues. V gave up 6 bases and J gave up 2 bases; unmatched junction bases: 4. In nucleotides, the CDR3 is TGCGCCAGCACCGTTAGCGGGGGGGCCTACAATGAGCAGTTCTTC. The encoded protein is CASTVSGGAYNEQFF.

This clonotype came up a few times. CDR3 region: CSAHRTGGEISETQYF. CDR3 DNA sequence: TGCAGTGCTCACAGGACAGGGGGCGAAATCTCGGAGACCCAGTACTTC. The chain uses TRBV20-1 and TRBJ2-5; 11 bases map to TRBD1. This CDR3 comprises 16 residues. V was pared by 5 bases and J by 5 bases, with 13 bases of the junction left unmatched. Germline CDR1 DFQATT, CDR2 SNEGSKA (reference sequence).

There are a few counts of this clonotype. The V gene is TRBV5-1, the J gene TRBJ1-1; tentative D call: TRBD1 (6 bases). Germline CDR1 SGHRS, CDR2 YFSETQ. V was pared by 1 base and J by 8 bases, with 6 bases between. The CDR3 has 11 residues. The CDR3 bases are TGCGCCAGCAGCTTGAGGGGGGAAGCTTTCTTT. Translating it yields CASSLRGEAFF.